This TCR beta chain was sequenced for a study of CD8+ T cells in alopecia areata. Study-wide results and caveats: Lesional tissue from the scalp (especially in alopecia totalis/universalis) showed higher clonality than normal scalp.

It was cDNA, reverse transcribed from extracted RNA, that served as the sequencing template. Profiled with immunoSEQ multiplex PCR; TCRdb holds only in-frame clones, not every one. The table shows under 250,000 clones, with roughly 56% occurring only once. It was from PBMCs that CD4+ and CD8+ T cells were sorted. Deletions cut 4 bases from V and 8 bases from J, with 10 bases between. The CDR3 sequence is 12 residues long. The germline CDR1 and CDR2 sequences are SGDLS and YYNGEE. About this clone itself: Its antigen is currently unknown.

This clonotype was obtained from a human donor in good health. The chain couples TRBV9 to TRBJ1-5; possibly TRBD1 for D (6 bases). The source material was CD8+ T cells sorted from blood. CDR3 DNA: TGTGCCAGCAGCATTTACAGGGAGCCCCAGCATTTT. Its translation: CASSIYREPQHF.